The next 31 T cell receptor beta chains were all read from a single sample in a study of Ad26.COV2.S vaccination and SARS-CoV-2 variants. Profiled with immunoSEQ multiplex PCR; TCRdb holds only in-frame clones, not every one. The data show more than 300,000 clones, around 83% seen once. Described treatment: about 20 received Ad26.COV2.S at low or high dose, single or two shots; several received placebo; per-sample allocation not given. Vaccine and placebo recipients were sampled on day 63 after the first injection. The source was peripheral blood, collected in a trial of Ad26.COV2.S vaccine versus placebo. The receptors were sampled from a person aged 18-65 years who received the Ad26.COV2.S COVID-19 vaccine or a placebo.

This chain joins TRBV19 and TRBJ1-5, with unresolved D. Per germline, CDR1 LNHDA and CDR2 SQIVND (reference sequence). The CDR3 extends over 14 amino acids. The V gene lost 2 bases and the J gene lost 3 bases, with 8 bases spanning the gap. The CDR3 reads CASSIRADNQPQHF. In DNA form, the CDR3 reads TGTGCCAGTAGTATAAGGGCCGACAATCAGCCCCAGCATTTT.

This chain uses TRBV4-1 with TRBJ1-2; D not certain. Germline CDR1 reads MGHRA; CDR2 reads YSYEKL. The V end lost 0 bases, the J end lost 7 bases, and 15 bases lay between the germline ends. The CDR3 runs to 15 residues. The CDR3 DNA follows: TGCGCCAGCAGCCAAGAGTCCCTCCCTAAGGGTGGCTACACCTTC. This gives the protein CASSQESLPKGGYTF.

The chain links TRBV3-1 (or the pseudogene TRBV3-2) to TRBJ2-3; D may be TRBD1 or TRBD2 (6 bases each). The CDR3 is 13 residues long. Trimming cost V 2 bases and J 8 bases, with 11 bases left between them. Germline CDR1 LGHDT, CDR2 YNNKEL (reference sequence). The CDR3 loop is CASSQWGAGTQYF. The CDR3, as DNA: TGTGCCAGCAGCCAATGGGGGGCGGGTACGCAGTATTTT.

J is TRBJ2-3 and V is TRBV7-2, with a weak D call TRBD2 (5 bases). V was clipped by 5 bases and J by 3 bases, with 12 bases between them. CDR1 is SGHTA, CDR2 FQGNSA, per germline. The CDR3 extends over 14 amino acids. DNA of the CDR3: TGTGCCAGCAGCCCCGGGGTAGAGACAGATACGCAGTATTTT. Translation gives CASSPGVETDTQYF.

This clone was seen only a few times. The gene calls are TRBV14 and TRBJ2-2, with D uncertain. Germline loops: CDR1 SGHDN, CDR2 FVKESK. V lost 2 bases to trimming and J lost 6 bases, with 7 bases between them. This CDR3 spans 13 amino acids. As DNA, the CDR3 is TGTGCCAGCAGCCAATCCTGGCCCGGGGAGCTGTTTTTT. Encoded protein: CASSQSWPGELFF.

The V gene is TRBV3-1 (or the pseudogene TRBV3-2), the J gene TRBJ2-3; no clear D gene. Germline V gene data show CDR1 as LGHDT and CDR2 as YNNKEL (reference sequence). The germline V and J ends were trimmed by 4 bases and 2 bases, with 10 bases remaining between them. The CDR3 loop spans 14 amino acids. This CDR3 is CASSLGPYTDTQYF. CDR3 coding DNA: TGTGCCAGCAGCCTCGGGCCATACACAGATACGCAGTATTTT.

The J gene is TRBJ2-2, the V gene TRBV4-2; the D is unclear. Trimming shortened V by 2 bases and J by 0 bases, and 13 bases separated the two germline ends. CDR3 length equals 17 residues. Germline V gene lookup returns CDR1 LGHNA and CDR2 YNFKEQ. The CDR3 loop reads CASSQQDPRTNTGELFF. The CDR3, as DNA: TGTGCCAGCAGCCAACAGGACCCCCGTACGAACACCGGGGAGCTGTTTTTT.

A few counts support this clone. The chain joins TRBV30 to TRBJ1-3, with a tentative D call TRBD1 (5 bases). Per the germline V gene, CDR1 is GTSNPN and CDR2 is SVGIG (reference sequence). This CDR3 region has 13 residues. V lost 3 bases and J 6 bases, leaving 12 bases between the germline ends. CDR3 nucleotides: TGTGCCTGGAGACCGCTAGGGGCAAACACCATATATTTT. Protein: CAWRPLGANTIYF.

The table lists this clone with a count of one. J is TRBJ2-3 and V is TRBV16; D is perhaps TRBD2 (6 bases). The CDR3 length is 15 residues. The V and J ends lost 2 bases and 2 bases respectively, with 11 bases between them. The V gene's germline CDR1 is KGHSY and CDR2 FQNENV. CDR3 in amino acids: CASSQAGRNTDTQYF. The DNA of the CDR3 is TGTGCCAGCAGCCAAGCAGGGAGGAACACAGATACGCAGTATTTT.

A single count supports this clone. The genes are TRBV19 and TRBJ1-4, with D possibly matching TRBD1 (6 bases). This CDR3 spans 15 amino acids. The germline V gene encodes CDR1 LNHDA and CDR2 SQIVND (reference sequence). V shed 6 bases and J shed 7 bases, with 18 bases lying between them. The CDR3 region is CASSLDSPGSEKLFF. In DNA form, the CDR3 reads TGTGCCAGTAGCCTGGACAGCCCGGGGAGTGAAAAACTGTTTTTT.

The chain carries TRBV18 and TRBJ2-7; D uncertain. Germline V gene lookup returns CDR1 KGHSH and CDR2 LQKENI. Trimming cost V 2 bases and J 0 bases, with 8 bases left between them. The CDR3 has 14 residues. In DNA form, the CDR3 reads TGTGCCAGCTCACCAGGGGTTACCTCCTACGAGCAGTACTTC. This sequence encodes CASSPGVTSYEQYF.

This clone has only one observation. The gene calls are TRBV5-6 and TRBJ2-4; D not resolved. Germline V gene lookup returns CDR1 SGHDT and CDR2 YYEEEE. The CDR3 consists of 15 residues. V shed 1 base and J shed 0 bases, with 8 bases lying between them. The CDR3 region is CASSLPQLAKNIQYF. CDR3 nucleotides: TGTGCCAGCAGCTTGCCACAATTAGCCAAAAACATTCAGTACTTC.

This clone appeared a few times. CDR3 in amino acids: CASTPPGTGGNLYGYTF. The CDR3, as DNA: TGTGCCAGCACCCCCCCGGGGACAGGGGGCAATCTTTATGGCTACACCTTC. This sequence joins TRBV3-1 (or the pseudogene TRBV3-2) and TRBJ1-2; 12 bases fit TRBD1. Germline values: CDR1 LGHDT, CDR2 YNNKEL (reference sequence). V shed 7 bases and J 5 bases; nucleotides not matched to a gene: 14. The CDR3 extends over 17 amino acids.

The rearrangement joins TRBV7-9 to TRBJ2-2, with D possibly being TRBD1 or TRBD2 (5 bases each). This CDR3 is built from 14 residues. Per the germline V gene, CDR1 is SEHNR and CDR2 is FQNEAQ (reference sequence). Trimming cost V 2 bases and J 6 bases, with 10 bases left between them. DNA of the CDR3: TGTGCCAGCAGCTTAAATTGGGGGTCCGGGGAGCTGTTTTTT. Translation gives CASSLNWGSGELFF.

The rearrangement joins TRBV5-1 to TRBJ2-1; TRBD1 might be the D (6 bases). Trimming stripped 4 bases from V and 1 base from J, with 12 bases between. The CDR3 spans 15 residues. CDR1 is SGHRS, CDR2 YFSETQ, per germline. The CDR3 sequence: CASSPDRISYNEQFF. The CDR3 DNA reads TGCGCCAGCAGCCCTGACAGGATTTCCTACAATGAGCAGTTCTTC.

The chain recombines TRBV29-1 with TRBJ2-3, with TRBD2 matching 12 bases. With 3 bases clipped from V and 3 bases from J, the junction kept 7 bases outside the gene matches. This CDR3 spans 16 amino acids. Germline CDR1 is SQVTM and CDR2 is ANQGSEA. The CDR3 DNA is TGCAGCGTTGAGTCGCGACTAGCGGGGGTTACAGATACGCAGTATTTT. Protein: CSVESRLAGVTDTQYF.

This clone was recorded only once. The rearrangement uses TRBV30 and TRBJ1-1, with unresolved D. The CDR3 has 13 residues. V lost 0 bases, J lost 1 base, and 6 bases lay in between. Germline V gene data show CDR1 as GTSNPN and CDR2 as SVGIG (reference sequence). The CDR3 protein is CAWSVTANTEAFF. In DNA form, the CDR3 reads TGTGCCTGGAGTGTAACAGCGAACACTGAAGCTTTCTTT. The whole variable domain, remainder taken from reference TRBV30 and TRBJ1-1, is SQTIHQWPATLVQPVGSPLSLECTVEGTSNPNLYWYRQAAGRGLQLLFYSVGIGQISSEVPQNLSASRPQDRQFILSSKKLLLSDSGFYLCAWSVTANTEAFFGQGTRLTVV.

CDR3 nucleotides: TGCGCCAGCAGCCCCATTCTCGCCCAAGGGGGTGACCATCATACGCAGTATTTT. This sequence encodes CASSPILAQGGDHHTQYF. The J gene is TRBJ2-3, the V gene TRBV4-1, with TRBD1 as a possible D gene (6 bases). The CDR3 is made up of 18 amino acids. V lost 4 bases to trimming and J lost 7 bases, with 27 bases between them. Germline V gene sequence: CDR1 MGHRA, CDR2 YSYEKL.

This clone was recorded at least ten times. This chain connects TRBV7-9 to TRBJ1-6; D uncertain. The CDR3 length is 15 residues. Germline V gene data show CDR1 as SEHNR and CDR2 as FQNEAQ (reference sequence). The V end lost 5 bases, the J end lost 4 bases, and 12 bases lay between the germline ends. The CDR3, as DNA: TGTGCCAGCAGCCCCGAGGCGAATTATAATTCACCCCTCCACTTT. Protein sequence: CASSPEANYNSPLHF.

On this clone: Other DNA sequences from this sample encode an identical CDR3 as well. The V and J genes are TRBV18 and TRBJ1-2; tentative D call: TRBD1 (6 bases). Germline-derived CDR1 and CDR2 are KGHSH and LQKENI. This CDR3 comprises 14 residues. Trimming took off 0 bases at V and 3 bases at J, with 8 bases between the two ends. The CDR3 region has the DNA TGTGCCAGCTCACCACCGGGGGCGGACTATGGCTACACCTTC. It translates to CASSPPGADYGYTF.

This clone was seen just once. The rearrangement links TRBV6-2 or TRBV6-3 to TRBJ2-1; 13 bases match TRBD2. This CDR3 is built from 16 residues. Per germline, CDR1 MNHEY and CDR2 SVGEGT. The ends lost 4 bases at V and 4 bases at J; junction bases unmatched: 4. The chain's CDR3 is CASSSGLAGIYNEQFF. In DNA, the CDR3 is TGTGCCAGCAGTTCGGGACTAGCGGGAATTTACAATGAGCAGTTCTTC.

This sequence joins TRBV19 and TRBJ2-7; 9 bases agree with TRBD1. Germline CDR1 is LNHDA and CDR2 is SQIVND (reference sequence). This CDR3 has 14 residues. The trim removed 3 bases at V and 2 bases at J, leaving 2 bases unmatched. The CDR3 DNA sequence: TGTGCCAGTAGTATCCGGACAGGGGCCTACGAGCAGTACTTC. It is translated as CASSIRTGAYEQYF.

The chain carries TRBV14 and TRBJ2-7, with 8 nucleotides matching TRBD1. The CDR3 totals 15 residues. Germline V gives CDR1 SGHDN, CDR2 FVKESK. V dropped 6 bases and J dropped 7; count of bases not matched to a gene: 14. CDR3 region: CASSQNRGEIAEQYF. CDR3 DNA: TGTGCCAGCAGTCAAAACAGGGGGGAGATTGCGGAGCAGTACTTC.

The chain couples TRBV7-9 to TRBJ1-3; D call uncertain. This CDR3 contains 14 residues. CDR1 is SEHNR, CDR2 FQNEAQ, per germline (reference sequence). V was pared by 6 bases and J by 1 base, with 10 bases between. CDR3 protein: CASSGSKSGNTIYF. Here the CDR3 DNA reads TGTGCCAGCAGTGGCAGCAAATCTGGAAACACCATATATTTT. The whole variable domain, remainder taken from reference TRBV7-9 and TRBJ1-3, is DTGVSQNPRHKITKRGQNVTFRCDPISEHNRLYWYRQTLGQGPEFLTYFQNEAQLEKSRLLSDRFSAERPKGSFSTLEIQRTEQGDSAMYLCASSGSKSGNTIYFGEGSWLTVV.

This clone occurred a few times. CDR3 amino acids: CSGRGQGDVQYF. CDR3 DNA: TGCAGCGGCCGAGGACAGGGGGACGTGCAGTACTTC. This rearrangement joins TRBV29-1 to TRBJ2-7; 10 bases agree with TRBD1. The V gene's germline CDR1 is SQVTM and CDR2 ANQGSEA. Trimming cost V 7 bases and J 9 bases; bases outside gene matches: 9. The CDR3 extends over 12 amino acids.

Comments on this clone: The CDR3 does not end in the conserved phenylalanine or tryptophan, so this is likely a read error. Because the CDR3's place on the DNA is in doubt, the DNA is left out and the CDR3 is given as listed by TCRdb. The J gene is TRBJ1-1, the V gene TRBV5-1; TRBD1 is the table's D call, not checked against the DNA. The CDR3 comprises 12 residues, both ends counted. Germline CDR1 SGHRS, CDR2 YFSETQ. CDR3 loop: CASSSGTGWTFS.

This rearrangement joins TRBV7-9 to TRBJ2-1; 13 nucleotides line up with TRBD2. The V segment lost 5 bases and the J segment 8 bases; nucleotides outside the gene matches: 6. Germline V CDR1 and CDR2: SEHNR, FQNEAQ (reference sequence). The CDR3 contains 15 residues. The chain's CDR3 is CASSRTSGGVDEQFF. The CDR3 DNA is TGTGCCAGCAGCCGGACTAGCGGGGGTGTCGATGAGCAGTTCTTC.

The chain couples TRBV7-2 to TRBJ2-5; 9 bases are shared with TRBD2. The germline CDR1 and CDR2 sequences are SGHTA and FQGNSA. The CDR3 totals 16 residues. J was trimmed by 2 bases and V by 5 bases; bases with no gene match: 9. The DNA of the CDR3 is TGTGCCAGCAGCCGTAATGGAGCGGGGGGTCAAGAGACCCAGTACTTC. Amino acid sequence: CASSRNGAGGQETQYF.

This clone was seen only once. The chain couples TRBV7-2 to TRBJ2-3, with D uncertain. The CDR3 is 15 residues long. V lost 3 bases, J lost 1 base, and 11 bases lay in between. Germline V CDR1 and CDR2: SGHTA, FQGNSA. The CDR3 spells CASSLNSPGTDTQYF. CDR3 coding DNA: TGTGCCAGCAGCTTGAACTCCCCCGGCACAGATACGCAGTATTTT.

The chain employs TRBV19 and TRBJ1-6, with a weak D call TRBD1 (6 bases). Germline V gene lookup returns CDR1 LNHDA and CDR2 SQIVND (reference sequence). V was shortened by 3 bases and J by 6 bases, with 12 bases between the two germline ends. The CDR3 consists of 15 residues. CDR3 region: CASSMPTGTNSPLHF. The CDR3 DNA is TGTGCCAGTAGTATGCCTACAGGGACTAATTCACCCCTCCACTTT.

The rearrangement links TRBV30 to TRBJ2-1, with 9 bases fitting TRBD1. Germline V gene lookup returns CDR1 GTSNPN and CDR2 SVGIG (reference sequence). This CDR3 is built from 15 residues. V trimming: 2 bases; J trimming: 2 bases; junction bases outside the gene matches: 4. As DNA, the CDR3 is TGTGCCTGGAGTCAGGACAGGGGCACCTACAATGAGCAGTTCTTC. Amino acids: CAWSQDRGTYNEQFF.